This T cell receptor (beta chain) appears in the sequencing data of a study of T cell repertoires in cytomegalovirus infection. With 2 bases removed from V and 7 bases from J, the gap between germline ends came to 18 bases. The CDR3 is 16 residues long. CDR1 and CDR2 from the germline V gene are MNHEY and SVGEGT. Of note for this clonotype: Its antigen remains unknown.

TCRdb recomputed calls from the reads with MiXCR, one row per CDR3 protein. Of about 890,000 distinct CDR3 sequences listed, roughly 30% are singletons. Here the sequenced sample was cultured CD8+ T cells from PBMCs, taken from culture after CMV antigen stimulation. The receptor's source is a human donor in good health (CMV status not recorded). Some clones in this sample may be carry-over from other donors' samples. The rearrangement uses TRBV6-2 or TRBV6-3 and TRBJ2-1, with a possible D match to TRBD1 (6 bases). DNA of the CDR3: TGTGCCAGCAGTTACGACCGGGACAAGGGGTGGAATGAGCAGTTCTTC. Translating it yields CASSYDRDKGWNEQFF.